This T cell receptor beta chain was captured by sequencing in a study of CD8+CD57+ T cells in acquired aplastic anemia. The template for TCR beta VDJ and CDR3 sequence profiling was genomic DNA. TCRdb processed the reads anew with MiXCR; each CDR3 protein has one entry. The sample includes roughly 190,000 distinct CDR3 sequences, more than 45% of them seen just once. In the case of this clonotype: What it recognizes is unknown.

General study results and limits: Around 27 CD8+ CDR3 sequences occurred in both the patients and the controls.

Patients selected for sequencing had displayed CD8+CD57+ cell expansion by flow cytometry. The TCR comes from a human donor with aplastic anemia. Sequenced input: sorted CD4+, CD8+, or CD8+CD57+ T cells (not recorded which) from PBMCs.

The CDR3 spells CASSLSPYNEQFF. DNA of the CDR3: TGTGCCAGCAGCTTAAGCCCCTACAATGAGCAGTTCTTC. This chain links TRBV7-3 with TRBJ2-1; D remains unclear. Germline V CDR1 and CDR2: SGHTA, FQGTGA. Deletions cut 1 base from V and 2 bases from J, with 3 bases between. The CDR3 is 13 residues long.